This T cell receptor (beta chain) was retrieved from a study of tumor-infiltrating lymphocytes in localized non-small cell lung cancer. Findings and limits, study-wide: Compared with uninvolved lung, tumors showed higher T cell infiltration by TCRbeta sequencing. No link was found between tumor T-cell fraction and recurrence-free survival.

About this clone: Its antigen is undetermined.

The protocol was immunoSEQ multiplex PCR, while the TCRdb copy is restricted to in-frame clones and leaves out a portion. Here the sample spans 13,000 or so clones, about 78% being singletons. Sample: lung tumor tissue. The TCR was taken from a human donor with non-small cell lung cancer.

For the CDR3, the DNA is TGTGCCAGCTTACGGGGGGGTAGTGGTTCCGGGGAGCTGTTTTTT. Protein product: CASLRGGSGSGELFF. The chain carries TRBV6-1 and TRBJ2-2; 8 bases align to TRBD2. The trim removed 8 bases at V and 6 bases at J, leaving 11 bases unmatched. The CDR3 contains 15 residues. Germline V gene data show CDR1 as MNHNS and CDR2 as SASEGT.